These 32 T cell receptor beta chains share one sample of origin, sequenced in a study of T cell changes during pregnancy in multiple sclerosis. Profiling relied on immunoSEQ multiplex PCR, and the TCRdb table lists in-frame clones only, not all of them. This table has 65,000 to 70,000 clones, around 92% appearing once. The sequencing used peripheral blood, collected in the third trimester of pregnancy. These receptors came from a female donor in good health, enrolled as a control in a pregnancy study.

This clone appeared once. The V and J genes are TRBV19 and TRBJ1-5, with a possible D match to TRBD1 (5 bases). This CDR3 region has 13 residues. Germline CDR1 LNHDA, CDR2 SQIVND (reference sequence). Trimming removed 7 bases at V and 8 bases at J, with 15 bases between. The CDR3 DNA reads TGTGCCAGTACCGGACATTCCAGGGAGCCCCAGCATTTT. The encoded protein is CASTGHSREPQHF.

The chain has TRBV20-1 and TRBJ1-2; D is perhaps TRBD1 (5 bases). Germline lookup yields CDR1 DFQATT and CDR2 SNEGSKA (reference sequence). Deletions cut 3 bases from V and 7 bases from J, with 9 bases between. The CDR3 is made up of 11 amino acids. CDR3: CSASLGLGYTF. DNA of the CDR3: TGCAGTGCTAGTCTGGGGCTTGGCTACACCTTC.

This clone came up once. Here the CDR3 reads CASSLRGRVSGANVLTF. CDR3 nucleotide sequence: TGTGCCAGCAGCCTACGAGGGAGAGTCTCTGGGGCCAACGTCCTGACTTTC. This chain links TRBV5-4 with TRBJ2-6; the D gene is possibly TRBD2 (5 bases). Germline loops: CDR1 SGHNT, CDR2 YYREEE (reference sequence). CDR3 length equals 17 residues. With 4 bases removed from V and 0 bases from J, the gap between germline ends came to 14 bases.

V and J are TRBV4-1 and TRBJ1-5, with 8 bases identical to TRBD1. Unmatched junction bases numbered 8, after V lost 1 base and J lost 3 bases. The CDR3 runs to 17 residues. Germline CDR1 reads MGHRA; CDR2 reads YSYEKL. In nucleotides, the CDR3 is TGCGCCAGCAGCCAAGGGTATTCAGGGGGCCTCAATCAGCCCCAGCATTTT. It codes for CASSQGYSGGLNQPQHF.

The chain links TRBV7-9 to TRBJ1-1; D unclear. Germline loops: CDR1 SEHNR, CDR2 FQNEAQ (reference sequence). The CDR3 extends over 14 amino acids. Trimming stripped 0 bases from V and 4 bases from J, with 9 bases between. CDR3 nucleotide sequence: TGTGCCAGCAGCTTAGCCAGGTGGGCCACTGAAGCTTTCTTT. Translation gives CASSLARWATEAFF.

This CDR3 is CASSVAGRLAETQYF. The CDR3 DNA reads as TGTGCCAGCAGCGTAGCTGGGCGGCTAGCTGAGACCCAGTACTTC. V is TRBV9 and J is TRBJ2-5; the D gene is possibly TRBD2 (5 bases). V was trimmed by 0 bases and J by 5 bases, leaving 14 bases between them. This CDR3 has 15 amino acids. CDR1 and CDR2 (germline): SGDLS, YYNGEE.

This chain uses TRBV12-5 with TRBJ2-2, with 8 bases that match TRBD1. Per germline, CDR1 LGHNT and CDR2 FRNRAP. V shed 1 base and J 5 bases; nucleotides not matched to a gene: 6. The CDR3 is 16 amino acids. Written as DNA, the CDR3 is TGTGCTAGTGGTTTGGCGACAGGGGTTGGGACCGGGGAGCTGTTTTTT. Translation gives CASGLATGVGTGELFF.

The CDR3 nucleotides are TGTGCCAGCAGCTTGGGGCTAGCGGGAGGCAACCTCCTCACAGATACGCAGTATTTT. This encodes CASSLGLAGGNLLTDTQYF. The gene calls are TRBV7-9 and TRBJ2-3; 11 bases are shared with TRBD2. Germline V CDR1 and CDR2: SEHNR, FQNEAQ (reference sequence). V trimming: 3 bases; J trimming: 2 bases; junction bases outside the gene matches: 13. This CDR3 is built from 19 residues.

This rearrangement joins TRBV27 to TRBJ1-5; 8 nucleotides match TRBD1. V shed 5 bases, J shed 2 bases, and the junction held 11 bases outside the gene matches. Germline-derived CDR1 and CDR2 are MNHEY and SMNVEV (reference sequence). The length of the CDR3 is 17 residues. CDR3 residues: CASSLYPGGRGNQPQHF. The CDR3 DNA reads as TGTGCCAGCAGTCTATACCCAGGGGGCAGGGGCAATCAGCCCCAGCATTTT.

The CDR3, as DNA: TGTGCCAGCAGCTTCCGGGACTACCACTACGAGCAGTACTTC. It translates to CASSFRDYHYEQYF. The V and J genes are TRBV27 and TRBJ2-7; 7 bases line up with TRBD2. This CDR3 contains 14 residues. Germline loops: CDR1 MNHEY, CDR2 SMNVEV (reference sequence). Germline trimming cut 6 bases from V and 3 bases from J; bases unmatched to any gene: 8.

The chain is built from TRBV7-3 and TRBJ1-1, with D unresolved. Germline values: CDR1 SGHTA, CDR2 FQGTGA. CDR3 size: 13 residues. The V end was cut by 2 bases, the J end by 3 bases, with 7 bases between. CDR3 coding DNA: TGTGCCAGCAGCTTACGAAGAGACACTGAAGCTTTCTTT. It codes for CASSLRRDTEAFF.

The CDR3 sequence is CASIPGQGLISGNTIYF. In DNA, the CDR3 is TGTGCCAGCATACCGGGACAGGGACTAATCTCTGGAAACACCATATATTTT. This chain links TRBV2 with TRBJ1-3; TRBD1 matches 9 bases. This CDR3 contains 17 residues. Trimming removed 7 bases from V and 0 bases from J; junction bases left unmatched: 10. Germline CDR1 SNHLY, CDR2 FYNNEI.

The rearrangement uses TRBV7-8 and TRBJ2-5; D may be TRBD1 (6 bases). Germline V gene lookup returns CDR1 SGHVS and CDR2 FQNEAQ. V was cut by 1 base and J by 5 bases, with 20 bases left in between. The CDR3 covers 17 residues. CDR3 region: CASSLVPQGPVPETQYF. The DNA of the CDR3 is TGTGCCAGCAGCTTAGTCCCACAGGGTCCGGTGCCGGAGACCCAGTACTTC.

V and J are TRBV7-9 and TRBJ1-6; tentative D call: TRBD1 (5 bases). Looked up from germline, CDR1 is SEHNR and CDR2 is FQNEAQ (reference sequence). Trimming stripped 1 base from V and 10 bases from J, with 11 bases between. CDR3 length: 14 amino acids. Here the CDR3 DNA reads TGTGCCAGCAGCTTAGGGGAGGGGAGCTCACCCCTCCACTTT. Amino acid sequence: CASSLGEGSSPLHF.

V gene TRBV20-1 combines with J gene TRBJ2-7; D is unclear. The CDR3 runs to 11 residues. V lost 3 bases, J lost 6 bases, and 9 bases lay in between. CDR1 is DFQATT and CDR2 is SNEGSKA in the germline V gene (reference sequence). The DNA of the CDR3 is TGCAGTGCTAGGTTCACCAGCGAGCAGTACTTC. Translation: CSARFTSEQYF.

As for this clone: One junction end does not reproduce the germline sequence, and a read error may be involved. The V gene is TRBV19, the J gene TRBJ1-1; 9 nucleotides match TRBD1. The germline V gene encodes CDR1 LNHDA and CDR2 SQIVND (reference sequence). The length of the CDR3 is 16 residues. Here the CDR3 DNA reads TGTGCCAGTAGTCTAGAACAGGGGGCGGTGGATACTGAAGCTTTCTTT. Translated: CASSLEQGAVDTEAFF. The full variable domain, completed using reference TRBV19 and TRBJ1-1, is DGGITQSPKYLFRKEGQNVTLSCEQNLNHDAMYWYRQDPGQGLRLIYYSQIVNDFQKGDIAEGYSVSREKKESFPLTVTSAQKNPTAFYLCASSLEQGAVDTEAFFGQGTRLTVV.

The gene calls are TRBV9 and TRBJ2-3, with 9 bases aligning to TRBD2. Trimming at V came to 1 base and at J to 2 bases, leaving 20 bases not matched to a gene. The germline V gene has CDR1 SGDLS and CDR2 YYNGEE. The CDR3 has 21 amino acids. This CDR3 is CASSVPRGGGGAGSITDTQYF. CDR3 sequence (DNA): TGTGCCAGCAGCGTACCCCGAGGGGGCGGGGGGGCCGGTTCTATCACAGATACGCAGTATTTT.

V gene TRBV9 combines with J gene TRBJ2-1, with D perhaps TRBD1 (5 bases). The V gene lost 4 bases and the J gene lost 0 bases, with 14 bases spanning the gap. CDR3 length: 16 residues. Germline V gene data show CDR1 as SGDLS and CDR2 as YYNGEE. In DNA, the CDR3 is TGTGCCAGCAGCCCAGGGCAACTACCCTCCTACAATGAGCAGTTCTTC. This gives the protein CASSPGQLPSYNEQFF.

The CDR3 nucleotides are TGTGCCAGTACCCCAATGAGACAGGGTGGAGAGACCCAGTACTTC. Its translation: CASTPMRQGGETQYF. The rearrangement links TRBV19 to TRBJ2-5, with 7 bases that match TRBD1. The CDR3 extends over 15 amino acids. In germline, CDR1 is LNHDA, CDR2 SQIVND (reference sequence). V gave up 7 bases and J gave up 4 bases; unmatched junction bases: 12.

The chain links TRBV25-1 to TRBJ1-1; D gene ambiguous. The V gene's germline CDR1 is MGHDK and CDR2 SYGVNS. The V and J ends lost 2 bases and 1 base respectively, with 8 bases between them. The CDR3 sequence is 14 residues long. The CDR3 protein is CASSEAGTNTEAFF. CDR3 coding DNA: TGTGCCAGCAGTGAAGCGGGTACGAACACTGAAGCTTTCTTT. Full variable domain (remainder filled in from reference TRBV25-1 and TRBJ1-1): EADIYQTPRYLVIGTGKKITLECSQTMGHDKMYWYQQDPGMELHLIHYSYGVNSTEKGDLSSESTVSRIRTEHFPLTLESARPSHTSQYLCASSEAGTNTEAFFGQGTRLTVV.

J is TRBJ1-1 and V is TRBV4-1; D is uncertain. The germline CDR1 and CDR2 sequences are MGHRA and YSYEKL. The CDR3 is made up of 13 amino acids. Trimming took 4 bases from V and 2 from J, leaving 8 bases between them. In DNA form, the CDR3 reads TGCGCCAGCAGCCCCAAGCTAAACACTGAAGCTTTCTTT. It specifies CASSPKLNTEAFF.

This clone was picked up a small number of times. The chain recombines TRBV6-6 with TRBJ1-1, with 7 bases matching TRBD1. The CDR3 length is 11 residues. Trimming removed 6 bases from V and 13 bases from J; junction bases left unmatched: 8. Germline V gives CDR1 MNHNY, CDR2 SVGAGI (reference sequence). The CDR3 nucleotides are TGTGCCAGCAGGTTAACTGACAGGGATTTCTTT. This translates into CASRLTDRDFF.

V and J are TRBV7-3 and TRBJ2-1, with 12 nucleotides matching TRBD2. Germline CDR1 is SGHTA and CDR2 is FQGTGA. V shed 5 bases and J 9 bases; nucleotides not matched to a gene: 14. This CDR3 has 17 amino acids. The CDR3 region has the DNA TGTGCCAGCAGCCAACGACTAGCGGGAGTTAGTTTCCCTGAGCAGTTCTTC. It yields the protein CASSQRLAGVSFPEQFF.

The genes are TRBV28 and TRBJ2-7; D is perhaps TRBD2 (6 bases). This CDR3 contains 17 residues. Germline CDR1 is MDHEN and CDR2 is SYDVKM. V gave up 6 bases and J gave up 5 bases, with 26 bases separating them. Here the CDR3 reads CASSSTKREVISHEQYF. The CDR3 DNA reads as TGTGCCAGCAGCTCGACCAAAAGGGAGGTGATTAGCCACGAGCAGTACTTC.

The chain couples TRBV5-4 to TRBJ2-7; D unclear. This CDR3 is built from 14 residues. Germline V gene data show CDR1 as SGHNT and CDR2 as YYREEE (reference sequence). V shed 4 bases and J shed 0 bases, with 11 bases lying between them. The CDR3 DNA sequence: TGTGCCAGCAGCGCGGTGGTTGGCTCCTACGAGCAGTACTTC. Its translation: CASSAVVGSYEQYF.

The chain has TRBV19 and TRBJ2-7, with 10 bases that match TRBD2. Germline lookup yields CDR1 LNHDA and CDR2 SQIVND (reference sequence). V was pared by 1 base and J by 1 base, with 4 bases of the junction left unmatched. This CDR3 region has 16 residues. CDR3 protein: CASSIGASGGSYEQYF. The CDR3, as DNA: TGTGCCAGTAGTATAGGAGCTAGCGGGGGTTCCTACGAGCAGTACTTC.

This chain connects TRBV7-9 to TRBJ1-1; D might be TRBD1 (6 bases). Germline CDR1 is SEHNR and CDR2 is FQNEAQ (reference sequence). This CDR3 spans 13 amino acids. The V gene lost 5 bases and the J gene lost 0 bases, with 7 bases spanning the gap. CDR3 residues: CASSTGLNTEAFF. The CDR3 DNA follows: TGTGCCAGCAGCACAGGGTTGAACACTGAAGCTTTCTTT.

The chain recombines TRBV15 with TRBJ1-1, with TRBD1 as a possible D gene (5 bases). Germline assignment: CDR1 LNHNV and CDR2 YYDKDF (reference sequence). V was pared by 4 bases and J by 7 bases, with 22 bases between. The CDR3 runs to 16 residues. CDR3 DNA sequence: TGTGCCACCAGCAAAAGGGGAGGGGCGGCCATCGGTGAAGCTTTCTTT. It codes for CATSKRGGAAIGEAFF.

The V and J genes are TRBV10-3 and TRBJ2-1; 7 nucleotides agree with TRBD2. CDR1 and CDR2 from the germline V gene are ENHRY and SYGVKD. CDR3 length: 14 amino acids. V lost 10 bases to trimming and J lost 5 bases; unmatched junction nucleotides: 11. The DNA for the CDR3 is TGTGCCACAGCGAGGAGCGGGGCCGACAATGAGCAGTTCTTC. This gives the protein CATARSGADNEQFF.

The V call is TRBV7-2, the J call TRBJ2-2; 7 bases align to TRBD2. Germline V lookup: CDR1 SGHTA, CDR2 FQGNSA. This CDR3 is built from 17 residues. V trimming: 0 bases; J trimming: 1 base; junction bases outside the gene matches: 5. CDR3 coding DNA: TGTGCCAGCAGCTTAGCGCCGGCTAGCGGGAACACCGGGGAGCTGTTTTTT. This codes for CASSLAPASGNTGELFF.

The chain combines TRBV30 with TRBJ2-7; no clear D. Trimming cost V 2 bases and J 3 bases, with 14 bases left between them. This CDR3 contains 14 residues. Per the germline V gene, CDR1 is GTSNPN and CDR2 is SVGIG (reference sequence). The CDR3 protein is CAWSRGAPLYEQYF. The CDR3 nucleotides read TGTGCCTGGAGTAGAGGCGCTCCTCTCTACGAGCAGTACTTC.

The V gene is TRBV29-1, the J gene TRBJ2-5; 7 bases agree with TRBD1. V was pared by 6 bases and J by 5 bases, with 12 bases of the junction left unmatched. In germline, CDR1 is SQVTM, CDR2 ANQGSEA. The CDR3 totals 14 residues. The CDR3 spells CSVTQDRVRETQYF. CDR3 nucleotide sequence: TGCAGCGTCACCCAAGACAGGGTGAGGGAGACCCAGTACTTC.